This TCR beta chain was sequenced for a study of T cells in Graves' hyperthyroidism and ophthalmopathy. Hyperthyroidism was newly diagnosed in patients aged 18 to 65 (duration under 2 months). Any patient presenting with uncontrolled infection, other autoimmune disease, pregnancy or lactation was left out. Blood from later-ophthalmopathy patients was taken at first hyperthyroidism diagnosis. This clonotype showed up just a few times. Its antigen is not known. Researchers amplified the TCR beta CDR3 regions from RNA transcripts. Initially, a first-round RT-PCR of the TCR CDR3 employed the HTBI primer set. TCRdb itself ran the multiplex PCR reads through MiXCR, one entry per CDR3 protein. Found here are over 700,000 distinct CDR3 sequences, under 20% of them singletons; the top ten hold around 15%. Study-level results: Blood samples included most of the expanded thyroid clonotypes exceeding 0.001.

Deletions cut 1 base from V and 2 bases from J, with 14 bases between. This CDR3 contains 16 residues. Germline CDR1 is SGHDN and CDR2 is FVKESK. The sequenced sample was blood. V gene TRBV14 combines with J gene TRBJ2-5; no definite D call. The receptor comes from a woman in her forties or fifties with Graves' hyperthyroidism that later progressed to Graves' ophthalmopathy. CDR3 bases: TGTGCCAGCAGCCAAGCTTATAAAGGAACACAAGAGACCCAGTACTTC. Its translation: CASSQAYKGTQETQYF.